This T cell receptor (beta chain) was captured in a study of OX40 agonist ivuxolimab in advanced cancers. Here immunoSEQ multiplex PCR was the method, and the copy in TCRdb shows in-frame clones only, minus some. The sample lists almost 50,000 clones; approximately 80% were seen once. V lost 6 bases and J lost 4; bases outside the gene matches: 7. The germline gives CDR1 MNHEY, CDR2 SMNVEV (reference sequence). The CDR3 loop spans 16 amino acids. The genes are TRBV27 and TRBJ2-1, with 12 bases fitting TRBD2. This receptor was obtained from an adult with an advanced solid tumor such as melanoma, head and neck, liver or kidney cancer. Sequencing was performed on CD4+ or CD8+ T cells sorted from blood, taken in a trial of the OX40 agonist ivuxolimab. CDR3 DNA: TGTGCCAGCAGCGGGACTAGCGGGTACGGGTACAATGAGCAGTTCTTC. Translated: CASSGTSGYGYNEQFF.